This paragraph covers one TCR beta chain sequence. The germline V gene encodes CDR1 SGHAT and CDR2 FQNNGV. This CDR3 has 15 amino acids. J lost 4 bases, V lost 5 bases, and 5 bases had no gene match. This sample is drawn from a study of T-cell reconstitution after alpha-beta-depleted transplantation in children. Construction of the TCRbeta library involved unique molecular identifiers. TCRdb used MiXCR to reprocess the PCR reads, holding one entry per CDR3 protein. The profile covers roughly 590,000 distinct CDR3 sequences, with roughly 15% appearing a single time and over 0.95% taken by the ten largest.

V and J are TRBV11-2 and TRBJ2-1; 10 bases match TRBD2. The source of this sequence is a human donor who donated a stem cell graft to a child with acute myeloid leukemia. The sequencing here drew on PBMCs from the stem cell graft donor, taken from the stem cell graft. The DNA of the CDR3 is TGTGCCAGCAGCCAAGGACTAGCGGAATACAATGAGCAGTTCTTC. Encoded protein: CASSQGLAEYNEQFF.